The 15 T cell receptor beta chains below come from one sample, sequenced in a study of neurological immune-mediated disorders. TCRdb reanalysed the 5' RACE reads using MiXCR and keeps one entry per CDR3 protein. The table has around 50,000 distinct CDR3 sequences, approximately 4% seen once. The sequencing input was PBMCs. These TCRs come from a woman under 40 with multiple sclerosis.

This clonotype has at least ten counts. V and J are TRBV20-1 and TRBJ2-3, with 8 bases lining up with TRBD2. The CDR3 has 17 amino acids. Germline CDR1 reads DFQATT; CDR2 reads SNEGSKA (reference sequence). Trimming took 2 bases from V and 0 from J; bases not matched to a gene: 10. CDR3 loop: CSARPGLGIESTDTQYF. CDR3 nucleotides: TGCAGTGCTAGACCGGGACTAGGTATTGAAAGCACAGATACGCAGTATTTT.

This clonotype showed up many times. This chain joins TRBV4-1 and TRBJ1-2; D is undetermined. This CDR3 is built from 14 residues. CDR1 and CDR2 from the germline V gene are MGHRA and YSYEKL. V lost 4 bases and J 8 bases, leaving 17 bases between the germline ends. CDR3 sequence: CASSRTQDLGGYTF. DNA of the CDR3: TGCGCCAGCAGCCGCACCCAGGACCTGGGGGGCTACACCTTC.

The rearrangement links TRBV7-6 to TRBJ2-1; D remains unclear. The germline V gene encodes CDR1 SGHVS and CDR2 FNYEAQ. The CDR3 has 12 amino acids. Trimming removed 3 bases at V and 5 bases at J, with 5 bases between. In nucleotides, the CDR3 is TGTGCCAGCAGCTTCGTGGACAATGAGCAGTTCTTC. This codes for CASSFVDNEQFF.

This sequence joins TRBV7-9 and TRBJ2-1; the D is unclear. This CDR3 is built from 13 residues. Germline V gene data show CDR1 as SEHNR and CDR2 as FQNEAQ (reference sequence). Trimming stripped 5 bases from V and 5 bases from J, with 10 bases between. CDR3 sequence: CASSPLVNNEQFF. DNA for the CDR3: TGTGCCAGCAGCCCCCTAGTGAACAATGAGCAGTTCTTC. The entire variable domain, with the rest obtained from reference TRBV7-9 and TRBJ2-1, is as follows: DTGVSQNPRHKITKRGQNVTFRCDPISEHNRLYWYRQTLGQGPEFLTYFQNEAQLEKSRLLSDRFSAERPKGSFSTLEIQRTEQGDSAMYLCASSPLVNNEQFFGPGTRLTVL.

A few counts support this clonotype. The chain uses TRBV21-1 and TRBJ1-3; TRBD1 was called by the table and not checked on the DNA. TRBV21-1 is marked as a pseudogene. The CDR3 totals 15 residues. The CDR3 reads CASSQDSLSGNTIYF. The CDR3 bases are TGTGCCAGCTCTCAAGACAGCCTCTCTGGAAACACCATATATTTT.

This chain links TRBV7-6 with TRBJ2-7, with TRBD2 matching over 7 bases. CDR3 length: 19 residues. Germline CDR1 is SGHVS and CDR2 is FNYEAQ. V shed 0 bases, J shed 2 bases, and the junction held 16 bases outside the gene matches. In DNA form, the CDR3 reads TGTGCCAGCAGCTTAGCGGACGTGTTAGCCGGACTAGGGGCCTACGAGCAGTACTTC. This sequence encodes CASSLADVLAGLGAYEQYF.

This clonotype was picked up many times. The junction shows a germline mismatch at one end, possibly a read error. The rearrangement joins TRBV7-7 to TRBJ2-5; D gene unclear. The CDR3 is 14 residues long. CDR1 SSHAT and CDR2 FNYEAQ come from the germline V gene (reference sequence). The CDR3 coding sequence is TGTGCTAGCAGCTTAACCTTAGAAGCAGAGACCCAGTACTTC. This translates into CASSLTLEAETQYF.

This clonotype was observed at least ten times. V usage is TRBV7-2 and J usage is TRBJ2-3; a weak D match, TRBD2 (6 bases). Germline CDR1 is SGHTA and CDR2 is FQGNSA. V was shortened by 2 bases and J by 4 bases, with 16 bases between the two germline ends. The CDR3 totals 16 residues. This CDR3 reads CASSLYPGLGADTQYF. DNA of the CDR3: TGTGCCAGCAGCTTATACCCGGGACTCGGGGCAGATACGCAGTATTTT.

The sample holds many counts of this clonotype. The J gene is TRBJ1-1, the V gene TRBV15, with TRBD1 identical over 8 bases. The CDR3 extends over 15 amino acids. Per the germline V gene, CDR1 is LNHNV and CDR2 is YYDKDF (reference sequence). Unmatched junction bases numbered 7, after V lost 0 bases and J lost 7 bases. The CDR3: CATSRDRGQAGEAFF. Here the CDR3 DNA reads TGTGCCACCAGCAGAGATCGGGGACAGGCCGGTGAAGCTTTCTTT. The whole variable domain, remainder taken from reference TRBV15 and TRBJ1-1, is DAMVIQNPRYQVTQFGKPVTLSCSQTLNHNVMYWYQQKSSQAPKLLFHYYDKDFNNEADTPDNFQSRRPNTSFCFLDIRSPGLGDTAMYLCATSRDRGQAGEAFFGQGTRLTVV.

This clonotype was counted many times. The chain employs TRBV9 and TRBJ2-3, with a tentative D call TRBD2 (5 bases). With 0 bases removed from V and 2 bases from J, the gap between germline ends came to 13 bases. Looked up from germline, CDR1 is SGDLS and CDR2 is YYNGEE. The length of the CDR3 is 16 residues. The CDR3 loop reads CASSVAGGPPTDTQYF. The CDR3 bases are TGTGCCAGCAGCGTAGCTGGCGGGCCCCCCACAGATACGCAGTATTTT. Complete variable domain (other parts from reference TRBV9 and TRBJ2-3): DSGVTQTPKHLITATGQRVTLRCSPRSGDLSVYWYQQSLDQGLQFLIQYYNGEERAKGNILERFSAQQFPDLHSELNLSSLELGDSALYFCASSVAGGPPTDTQYFGPGTRLTVL.

This clonotype was seen at least ten times. This rearrangement joins TRBV5-1 to TRBJ2-7, with 8 nucleotides matching TRBD2. V shed 0 bases, J shed 5 bases, and the junction held 4 bases outside the gene matches. Germline loops: CDR1 SGHRS, CDR2 YFSETQ. The CDR3 is 14 residues long. In nucleotides, the CDR3 is TGCGCCAGCAGCTTGGACGCGGGAGGAAACGAGCAGTACTTC. Translating gives CASSLDAGGNEQYF.

This clonotype was detected many times. The chain is built from TRBV12-3 or TRBV12-4 and TRBJ2-6; D gene uncertain. CDR3 length: 12 amino acids. V gave up 8 bases and J gave up 4 bases, with 6 bases separating them. The CDR3 nucleotides are TGTGCCAGCGGGCTCGGGGCCAACGTCCTGACTTTC. It yields the protein CASGLGANVLTF.

This clonotype came up many times. Written as DNA, the CDR3 is TGTGCCAGCAGTCTTACAGGGAAAGGCTACACCTTC. Translation gives CASSLTGKGYTF. This chain links TRBV27 with TRBJ1-2, with a tentative D call TRBD1 (6 bases). Germline V gene data show CDR1 as MNHEY and CDR2 as SMNVEV (reference sequence). V was trimmed by 5 bases and J by 8 bases, leaving 12 bases between them. CDR3 length equals 12 residues.

Many counts were recorded for this clonotype. The chain recombines TRBV3-1 with TRBJ1-2; D is unresolved. V was trimmed by 0 bases and J by 4 bases, leaving 9 bases between them. The V gene's germline CDR1 is LGHDT and CDR2 YNNKEL (reference sequence). The CDR3 contains 14 residues. The CDR3 nucleotides read TGTGCCAGCAGCCAAGAAGGGTCGAGCTATGGCTACACCTTC. Encoded protein: CASSQEGSSYGYTF.

As for this clonotype: Given a much more abundant clone one base away, this may be a read error. V gene TRBV5-1 combines with J gene TRBJ1-1; no clear D gene. CDR3 length: 12 residues. The germline V gene encodes CDR1 SGHRS and CDR2 YFSETQ. In DNA, the CDR3 is TGCACCAGCAGCTTGGTTGGTCCCGAAGCTTTCTTT. This encodes CTSSLVGPEAFF.